The text below deals with one T cell receptor beta chain. The antigen remains undetermined. These data are taken from a study of radiation and T cells in renal cell carcinoma. Data came from immunoSEQ multiplex PCR; TCRdb stores just in-frame clones and leaves some out. This table holds about 150,000 clones, 87% found once. Study-level findings and limits: No pretreatment tumor biopsies were available for baseline clonotypes.

Specified time point: blood 2 weeks post-SBRT. Regarding treatment: 15 Gy SBRT to primary tumor, nephrectomy 4 weeks later. Germline-derived CDR1 and CDR2 are MRHNA and SNTAGT. The CDR3 sequence is 13 residues long. Unmatched junction bases numbered 5, after V lost 6 bases and J lost 7 bases. The sample was blood, taken from a patient whose treatment included radiotherapy and nephrectomy. This chain uses TRBV6-4 with TRBJ1-2, with 10 positions matching TRBD1. This receptor was identified in a woman aged 45-60 years with renal cell carcinoma. CDR3 DNA sequence: TGTGCCAGCAGCCGGGACAGGGGCTCTGGCTACACCTTC. Protein: CASSRDRGSGYTF.